A selection of T cell receptor beta chains follows, all from one sample in a study of Graves' ophthalmopathy and Graves' hyperthyroidism. TCRdb processed the multiplex PCR reads anew with MiXCR; each CDR3 protein has one entry. This table has over a million distinct CDR3 sequences, about two fifths appearing once. Sequenced input: peripheral blood or thyroid tissue (not recorded which). These TCRs come from an adult man with Graves' hyperthyroidism. The CDR3 runs from the conserved cysteine through the conserved F or W. D genes are given only for firm matches. Size is omitted from some rows. Given values are once, few, many or a class for expanded clones.

j_gene | d_gene | v_gene | abundance | CDR3aa | CDR3nt
TRBJ1-5 | . | TRBV14 | . | CASSPVGLNQPQHF | TGTGCCAGCTCACCGGTGGGCTTAAATCAGCCCCAGCATTTT
TRBJ2-3 | . | TRBV9 | . | CASSRAGSTDTQYF | TGTGCCAGCTCTAGGGCGGGAAGCACAGATACGCAGTATTTT
TRBJ1-2 | TRBD1 | TRBV19 | many | CASSTPAARGHGGYTF | TGTGCCAGTAGTACCCCGGCTGCCAGGGGGCATGGCGGCTACACCTTC
TRBJ2-2 | TRBD1 | TRBV7-2 | many | CASSLAGRTGLTGELFF | TGTGCCAGCAGCTTAGCGGGGAGGACAGGGCTAACCGGGGAGCTGTTTTTT
TRBJ2-7 | TRBD1 | TRBV19 | . | CASSMQPGTGPYEQYF | TGTGCCAGTAGTATGCAACCGGGGACAGGCCCGTACGAGCAGTACTTC
TRBJ2-7 | . | TRBV19 | . | CASSIDHLSSYEQYF | TGTGCCAGTAGTATAGATCACCTGAGCTCCTACGAGCAGTACTTC
TRBJ1-3 | . | TRBV5-1 | . | CASSPTTYSGNTIYF | TGCGCCAGCAGCCCAACGACTTACTCCGGAAACACCATATATTTT
TRBJ1-5 | . | TRBV20-1 | . | CSAKRPGNQPQHF | TGCAGTGCTAAGAGGCCTGGCAATCAGCCCCAGCATTTT
TRBJ2-7 | TRBD2 | TRBV7-2 | once | CASSLGPAGTSGDYKQYF | TGTGCCAGCAGCTTAGGACCCGCCGGGACTAGCGGGGACTACAAGCAGTACTTC
TRBJ1-5 | . | TRBV19 | many | CASRWGGRGNQPQHF | TGTGCCAGTAGATGGGGCGGGAGGGGCAATCAGCCCCAGCATTTT
TRBJ2-5 | TRBD2 | TRBV28 | . | CATQEEGAGEAQYF | TGTGCCACCCAGGAGGAGGGAGCGGGGGAGGCCCAGTACTTC
TRBJ1-2 | TRBD1 | TRBV2 | . | CASRGTGALLANYGYTF | TGTGCCAGCCGGGGGACAGGGGCCTTGCTAGCTAACTATGGCTACACCTTC
TRBJ1-3 | . | TRBV6-5 | once | CASSSIDDRAGNTIYF | TGTGCCAGCAGTTCCATCGACGACCGAGCGGGAAACACCATATATTTT
TRBJ1-5 | . | TRBV10-3 | many | CAISQGVGSNQPQHF | TGTGCCATCAGTCAGGGCGTAGGGAGCAATCAGCCCCAGCATTTT
TRBJ1-2 | . | TRBV7-2 | . | CASRGGGSPGYTF | TGTGCCAGCAGGGGAGGGGGGTCGCCCGGCTACACCTTC